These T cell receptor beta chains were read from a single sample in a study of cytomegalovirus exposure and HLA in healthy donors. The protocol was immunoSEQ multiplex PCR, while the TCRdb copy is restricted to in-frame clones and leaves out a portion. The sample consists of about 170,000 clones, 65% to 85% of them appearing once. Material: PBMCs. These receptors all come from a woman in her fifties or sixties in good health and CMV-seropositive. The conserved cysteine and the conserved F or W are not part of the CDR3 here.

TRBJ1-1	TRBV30	AWSLGLGTEAF
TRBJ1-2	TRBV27	ASSHPGQGGSGYGYT
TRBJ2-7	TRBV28	ASSFTSGRANSYEQY
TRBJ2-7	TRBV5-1	ASTPEALSYEQY
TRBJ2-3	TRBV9	ASSVMGSSTDTQY
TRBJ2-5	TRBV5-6	ASSLGQTFQETQY
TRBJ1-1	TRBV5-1	ASSADRPGTEAF
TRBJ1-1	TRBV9	ASSVSGGDGNTEAF
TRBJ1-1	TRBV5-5	ASSLIGVNRRNTEAF
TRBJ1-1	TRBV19	ASSIPPPVTEAF
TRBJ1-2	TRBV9	ASSLTGTTNYGYT
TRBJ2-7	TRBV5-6	ASSYSSPGGSYEQY
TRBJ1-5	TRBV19	ASSIPGTGGENQPQH
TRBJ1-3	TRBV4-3	ASSLYSPGGSRFSGNTIY
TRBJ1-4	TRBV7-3	ASSPGKDEKLF
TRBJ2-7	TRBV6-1	ASSGDSREQY
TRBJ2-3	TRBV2	ASSGTSGSSDTQY
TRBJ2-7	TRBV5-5	ASSWNLLAGSSYEQY
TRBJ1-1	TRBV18	ASSPGTGGTEAF
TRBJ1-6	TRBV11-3	ASSLRGSSYNSPLH
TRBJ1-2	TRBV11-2	ASSLALSGDRGFGYT
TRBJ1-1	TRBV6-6	ATCPGDSDTEAF
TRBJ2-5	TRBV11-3	ASSWSGGDPQETQY
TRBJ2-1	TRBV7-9	ASSSRDNEQF
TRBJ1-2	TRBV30	AWGQGNGYT
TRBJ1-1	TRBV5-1	ASSLGGGRGNTEAF
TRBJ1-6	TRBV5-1	ASSFGGWDSPLH
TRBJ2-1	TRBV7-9	ASSLGTSGYNEQF
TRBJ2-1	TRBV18	ASSRGLAGEGKF
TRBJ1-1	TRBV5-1	ASSLGGQMNTEAF
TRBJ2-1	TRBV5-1	ASSSGQGVSYNEQF
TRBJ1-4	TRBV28	ASSGTREGEKLF
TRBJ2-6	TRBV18	ASSPPFGNSGANGLT